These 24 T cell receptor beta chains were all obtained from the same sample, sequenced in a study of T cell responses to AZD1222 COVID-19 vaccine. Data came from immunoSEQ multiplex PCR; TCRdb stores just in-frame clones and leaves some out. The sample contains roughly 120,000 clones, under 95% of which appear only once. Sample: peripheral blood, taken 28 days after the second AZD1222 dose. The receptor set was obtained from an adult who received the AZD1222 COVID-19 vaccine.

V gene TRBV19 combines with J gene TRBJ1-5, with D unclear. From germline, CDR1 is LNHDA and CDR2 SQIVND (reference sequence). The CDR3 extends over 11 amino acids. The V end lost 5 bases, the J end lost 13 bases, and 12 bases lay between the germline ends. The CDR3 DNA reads TGTGCCAGTAGTGAGCACTTGGCTCAGCATTTT. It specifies CASSEHLAQHF.

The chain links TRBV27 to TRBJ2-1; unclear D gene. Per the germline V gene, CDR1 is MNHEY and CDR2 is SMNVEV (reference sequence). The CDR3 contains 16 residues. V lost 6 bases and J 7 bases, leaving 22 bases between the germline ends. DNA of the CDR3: TGTGCCAGCAGCCCCCGCCGACTGCCCGCTAGTAATGAGCAGTTCTTC. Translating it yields CASSPRRLPASNEQFF.

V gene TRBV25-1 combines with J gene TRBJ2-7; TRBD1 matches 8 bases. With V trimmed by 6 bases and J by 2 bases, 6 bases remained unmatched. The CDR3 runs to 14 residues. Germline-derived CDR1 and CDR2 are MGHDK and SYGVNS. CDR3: CASSPGTGPYEQYF. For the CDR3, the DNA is TGTGCCAGCAGCCCCGGGACAGGTCCCTACGAGCAGTACTTC.

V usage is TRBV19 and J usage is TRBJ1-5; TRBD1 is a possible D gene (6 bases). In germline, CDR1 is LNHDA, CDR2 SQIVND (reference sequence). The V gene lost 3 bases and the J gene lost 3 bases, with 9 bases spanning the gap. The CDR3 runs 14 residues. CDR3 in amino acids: CASSIRTVNQPQHF. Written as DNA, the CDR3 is TGTGCCAGTAGTATTCGGACAGTCAATCAGCCCCAGCATTTT.

The CDR3 spells CASSRLADYNEQFF. CDR3 bases: TGTGCCAGCTCTCGACTAGCGGATTACAATGAGCAGTTCTTC. The rearrangement joins TRBV19 to TRBJ2-1; 9 nucleotides align to TRBD2. The J segment lost 4 bases and the V segment lost 9 bases, leaving 7 bases of the junction unmatched. Germline V gene data show CDR1 as LNHDA and CDR2 as SQIVND (reference sequence). CDR3 length: 14 residues.

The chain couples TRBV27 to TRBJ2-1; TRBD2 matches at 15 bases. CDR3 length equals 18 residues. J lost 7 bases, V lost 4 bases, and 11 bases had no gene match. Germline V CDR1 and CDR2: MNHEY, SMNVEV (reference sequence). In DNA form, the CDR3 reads TGTGCCAGCAGTTCATACTTTCGGACTAGCGGGGGGGGTAATGAGCAGTTCTTC. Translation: CASSSYFRTSGGGNEQFF.

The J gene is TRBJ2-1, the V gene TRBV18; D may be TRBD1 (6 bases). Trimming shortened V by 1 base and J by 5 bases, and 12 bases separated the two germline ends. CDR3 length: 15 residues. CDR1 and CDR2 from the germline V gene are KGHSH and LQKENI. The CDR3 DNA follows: TGTGCCAGCTCACCACGGTCGGCAGGGGACAATGAGCAGTTCTTC. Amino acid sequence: CASSPRSAGDNEQFF.

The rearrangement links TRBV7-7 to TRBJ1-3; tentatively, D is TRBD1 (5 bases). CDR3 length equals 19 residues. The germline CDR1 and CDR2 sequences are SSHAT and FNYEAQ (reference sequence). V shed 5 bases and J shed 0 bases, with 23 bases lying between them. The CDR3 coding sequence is TGTGCCAGCAGCCTACAAGGTACCGACAGAGTAAGCTCTGGAAACACCATATATTTT. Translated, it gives CASSLQGTDRVSSGNTIYF.

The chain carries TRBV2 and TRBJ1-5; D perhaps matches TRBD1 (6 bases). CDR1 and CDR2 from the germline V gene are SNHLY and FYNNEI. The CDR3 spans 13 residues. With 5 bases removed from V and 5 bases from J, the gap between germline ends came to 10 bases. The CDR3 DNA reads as TGTGCCAGCAGTCAAAGGGGGGATCAGCCCCAGCATTTT. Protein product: CASSQRGDQPQHF.

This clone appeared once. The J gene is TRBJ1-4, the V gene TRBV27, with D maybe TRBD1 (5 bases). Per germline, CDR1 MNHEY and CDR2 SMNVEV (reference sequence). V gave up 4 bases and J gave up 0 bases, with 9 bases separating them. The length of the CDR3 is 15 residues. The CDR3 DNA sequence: TGTGCCAGCAGTTCCGGGGGGGCAACTAATGAAAAACTGTTTTTT. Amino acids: CASSSGGATNEKLFF.

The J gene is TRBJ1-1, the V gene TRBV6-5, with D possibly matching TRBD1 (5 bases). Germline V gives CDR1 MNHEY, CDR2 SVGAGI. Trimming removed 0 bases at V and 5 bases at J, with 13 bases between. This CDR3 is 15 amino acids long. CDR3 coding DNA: TGTGCCAGCAGTTACTCGGGGCAGGGAGGGACTGAAGCTTTCTTT. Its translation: CASSYSGQGGTEAFF.

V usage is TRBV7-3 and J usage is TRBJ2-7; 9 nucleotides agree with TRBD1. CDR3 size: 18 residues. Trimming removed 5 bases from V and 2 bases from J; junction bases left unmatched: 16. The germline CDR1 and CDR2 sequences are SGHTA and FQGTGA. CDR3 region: CASSLQGTGPRLTYEQYF. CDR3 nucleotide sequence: TGTGCCAGCAGCCTCCAGGGGACAGGGCCCCGTCTAACCTACGAGCAGTACTTC.

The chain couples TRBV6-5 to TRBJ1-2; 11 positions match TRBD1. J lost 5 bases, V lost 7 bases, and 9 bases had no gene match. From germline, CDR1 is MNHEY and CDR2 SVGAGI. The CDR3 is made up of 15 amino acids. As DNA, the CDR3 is TGTGCCAGCACCCTTGGGACAGGGGGAGATTATGGCTACACCTTC. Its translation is CASTLGTGGDYGYTF.

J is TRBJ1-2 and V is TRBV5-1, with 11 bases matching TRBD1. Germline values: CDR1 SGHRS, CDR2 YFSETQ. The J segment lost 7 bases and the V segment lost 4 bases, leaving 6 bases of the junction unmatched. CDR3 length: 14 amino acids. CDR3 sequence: CASSPGQGVSGYTF. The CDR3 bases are TGCGCCAGCAGCCCGGGACAGGGGGTGTCTGGCTACACCTTC.

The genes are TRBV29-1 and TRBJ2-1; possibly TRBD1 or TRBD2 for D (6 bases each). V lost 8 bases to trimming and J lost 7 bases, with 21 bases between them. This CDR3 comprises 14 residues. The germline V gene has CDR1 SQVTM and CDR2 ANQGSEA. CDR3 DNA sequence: TGCAGCACCACGGGGGCGGGATCTATTAATGAGCAGTTCTTC. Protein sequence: CSTTGAGSINEQFF.

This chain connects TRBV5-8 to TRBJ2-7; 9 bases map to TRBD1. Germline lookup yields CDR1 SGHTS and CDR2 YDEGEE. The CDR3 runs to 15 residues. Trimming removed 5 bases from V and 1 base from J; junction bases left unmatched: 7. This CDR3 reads CASRHTGTGSYEQYF. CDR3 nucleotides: TGTGCCAGCAGGCATACCGGGACAGGGTCCTACGAGCAGTACTTC.

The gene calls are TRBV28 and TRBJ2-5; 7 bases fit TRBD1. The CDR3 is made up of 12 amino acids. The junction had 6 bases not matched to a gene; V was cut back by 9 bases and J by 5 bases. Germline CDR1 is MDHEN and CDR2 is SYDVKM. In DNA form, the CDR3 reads TGTGCCAGTCAACAGGGGATGGAGACCCAGTACTTC. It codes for CASQQGMETQYF.

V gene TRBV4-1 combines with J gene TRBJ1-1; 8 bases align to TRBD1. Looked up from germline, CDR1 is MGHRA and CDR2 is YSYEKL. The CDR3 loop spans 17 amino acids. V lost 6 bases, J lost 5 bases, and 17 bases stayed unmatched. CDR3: CASSRLGGQGAQTEAFF. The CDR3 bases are TGCGCCAGCAGTCGATTAGGGGGGCAGGGGGCCCAGACTGAAGCTTTCTTT.

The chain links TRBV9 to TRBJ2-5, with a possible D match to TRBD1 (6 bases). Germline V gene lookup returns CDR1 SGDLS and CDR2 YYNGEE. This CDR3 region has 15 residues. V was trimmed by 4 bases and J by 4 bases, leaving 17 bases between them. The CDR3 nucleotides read TGTGCCAGCAGCCCGTACAGGGAGAGGGGAGAGACCCAGTACTTC. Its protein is CASSPYRERGETQYF.

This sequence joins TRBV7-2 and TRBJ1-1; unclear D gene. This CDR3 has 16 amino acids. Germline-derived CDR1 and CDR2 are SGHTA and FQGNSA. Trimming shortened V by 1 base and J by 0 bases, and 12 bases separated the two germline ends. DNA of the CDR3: TGTGCCAGCAGCTTAGTGGCCGGTAGGATGAACACTGAAGCTTTCTTT. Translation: CASSLVAGRMNTEAFF.

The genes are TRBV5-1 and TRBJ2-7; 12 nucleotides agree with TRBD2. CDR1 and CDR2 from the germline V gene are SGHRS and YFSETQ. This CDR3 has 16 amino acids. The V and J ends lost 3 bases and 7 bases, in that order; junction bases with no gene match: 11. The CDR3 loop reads CASSSPSSGGVREQYF. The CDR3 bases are TGCGCCAGCAGCTCCCCTTCTAGCGGGGGGGTGCGGGAGCAGTACTTC.

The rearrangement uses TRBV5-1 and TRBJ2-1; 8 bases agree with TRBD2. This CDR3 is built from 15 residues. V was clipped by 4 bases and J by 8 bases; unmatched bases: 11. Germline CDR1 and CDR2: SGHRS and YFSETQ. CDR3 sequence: CASSPGLGASDEQFF. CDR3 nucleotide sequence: TGCGCCAGCAGCCCGGGACTAGGGGCCTCAGATGAGCAGTTCTTC.

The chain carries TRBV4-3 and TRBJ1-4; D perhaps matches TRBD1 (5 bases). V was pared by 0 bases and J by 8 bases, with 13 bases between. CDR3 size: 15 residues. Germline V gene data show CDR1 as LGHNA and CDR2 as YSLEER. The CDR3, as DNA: TGCGCCAGCAGCCAAGATTCGAGGGGCGGGGAAAAACTGTTTTTT. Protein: CASSQDSRGGEKLFF.

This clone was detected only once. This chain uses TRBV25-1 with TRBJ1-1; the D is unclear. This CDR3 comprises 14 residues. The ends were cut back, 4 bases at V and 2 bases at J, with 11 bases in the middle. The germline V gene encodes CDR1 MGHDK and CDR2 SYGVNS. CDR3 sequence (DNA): TGTGCCAGCAGTGCCATGGCTGCTAACACTGAAGCTTTCTTT. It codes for CASSAMAANTEAFF. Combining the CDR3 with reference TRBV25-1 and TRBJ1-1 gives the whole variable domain EADIYQTPRYLVIGTGKKITLECSQTMGHDKMYWYQQDPGMELHLIHYSYGVNSTEKGDLSSESTVSRIRTEHFPLTLESARPSHTSQYLCASSAMAANTEAFFGQGTRLTVV.